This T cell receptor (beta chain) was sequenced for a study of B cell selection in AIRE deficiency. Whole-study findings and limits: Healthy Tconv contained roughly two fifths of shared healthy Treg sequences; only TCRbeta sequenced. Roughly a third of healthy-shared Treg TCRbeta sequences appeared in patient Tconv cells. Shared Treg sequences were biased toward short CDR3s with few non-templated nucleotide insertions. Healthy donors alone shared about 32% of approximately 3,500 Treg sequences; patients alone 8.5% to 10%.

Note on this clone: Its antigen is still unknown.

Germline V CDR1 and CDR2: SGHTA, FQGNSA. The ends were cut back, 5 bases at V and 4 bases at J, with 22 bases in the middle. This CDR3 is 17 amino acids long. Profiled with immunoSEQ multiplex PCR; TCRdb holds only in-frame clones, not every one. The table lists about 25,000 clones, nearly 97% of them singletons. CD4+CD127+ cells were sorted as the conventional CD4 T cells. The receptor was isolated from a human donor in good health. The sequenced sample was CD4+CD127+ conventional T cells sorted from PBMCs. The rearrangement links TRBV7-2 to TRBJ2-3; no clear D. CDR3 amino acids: CASSPVVRRKAADTQYF. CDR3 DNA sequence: TGTGCCAGCAGCCCCGTTGTTCGGCGGAAGGCGGCAGATACGCAGTATTTT. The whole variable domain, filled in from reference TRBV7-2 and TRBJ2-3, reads GAGVSQSPSNKVTEKGKDVELRCDPISGHTALYWYRQSLGQGLEFLIYFQGNSAPDKSGLPSDRFSAERTGGSVSTLTIQRTQQEDSAVYLCASSPVVRRKAADTQYFGPGTRLTVL.